Shown below are 10 T cell receptor beta chains from a single sample sequenced in a study of T cell responses to AZD1222 COVID-19 vaccine. TCRdb keeps only in-frame clones here, not all; method: immunoSEQ multiplex PCR. The table lists 130,000 to 150,000 clones, around nine tenths of them singletons. This material consisted of peripheral blood, taken on day 0 of AZD1222 vaccination. Receptors originate from an adult in good health.

This chain links TRBV5-5 with TRBJ2-2; a weak D match, TRBD2 (6 bases). The CDR3 sequence is 15 residues long. V shed 3 bases and J shed 1 base, with 10 bases lying between them. The germline gives CDR1 SGHKS, CDR2 YYEKEE (reference sequence). CDR3 amino acids: CASSSWGENTGELFF. CDR3 nucleotide sequence: TGTGCCAGCAGCTCCTGGGGGGAGAACACCGGGGAGCTGTTTTTT.

The J gene is TRBJ1-6, the V gene TRBV3-1 (or the pseudogene TRBV3-2); no reliable D call. The CDR3 totals 16 residues. V lost 4 bases to trimming and J lost 0 bases, with 10 bases between them. Germline CDR1 reads LGHDT; CDR2 reads YNNKEL (reference sequence). The CDR3 reads CASSPDGSSYNSPLHF. The CDR3 nucleotides are TGTGCCAGCAGCCCCGACGGGAGCTCCTATAATTCACCCCTCCACTTT.

Worth noting for this clone: The same CDR3 arises from other DNA sequences in this sample as well. This chain uses TRBV24-1 with TRBJ2-3; D possibly uses TRBD1 or TRBD2 (5 bases each). V was cut by 3 bases and J by 5 bases, with 11 bases left in between. The CDR3 runs 14 residues. Looked up from germline, CDR1 is KGHDR and CDR2 is SFDVKD. The CDR3 sequence is CATSDGGTGDTQYF. The CDR3 DNA follows: TGTGCCACCAGTGATGGGGGTACAGGAGATACGCAGTATTTT.

The chain carries TRBV6-6 and TRBJ2-1; D not resolved. The CDR3 is 12 residues long. CDR1 MNHNY and CDR2 SVGAGI come from the germline V gene (reference sequence). V was cut by 8 bases and J by 3 bases, with 8 bases left in between. CDR3 residues: CASGAYYNEQFF. DNA of the CDR3: TGTGCCAGCGGCGCCTACTACAATGAGCAGTTCTTC.

This chain uses TRBV19 with TRBJ1-3; the D gene is possibly TRBD1 (5 bases). Germline CDR1 LNHDA, CDR2 SQIVND (reference sequence). CDR3 length equals 13 residues. V lost 5 bases to trimming and J lost 11 bases, with 16 bases between them. The CDR3 bases are TGTGCCAGTAGTCCATGGGACTCCGGAGCCATATATTTT. This translates into CASSPWDSGAIYF.

V usage is TRBV27 and J usage is TRBJ2-1, with 12 bases identical to TRBD2. CDR1 is MNHEY, CDR2 SMNVEV, per germline (reference sequence). The CDR3 has 18 residues. The J segment lost 4 bases and the V segment lost 8 bases, leaving 15 bases of the junction unmatched. The CDR3 DNA reads as TGTGCCAGCCACCCACCCGGCGCTAGCGGGGGGGTTTACAATGAGCAGTTCTTC. Its translation is CASHPPGASGGVYNEQFF.

V is TRBV28 and J is TRBJ1-2; 10 bases are a match to TRBD1. V trimming: 5 bases; J trimming: 4 bases; junction bases outside the gene matches: 7. Germline CDR1 reads MDHEN; CDR2 reads SYDVKM. CDR3 length equals 15 residues. The CDR3 nucleotides read TGTGCCAGCAGTCCCGGGACAGGGGCCCTCTATGGCTACACCTTC. This sequence encodes CASSPGTGALYGYTF.

This chain links TRBV13 with TRBJ2-7, with TRBD2 as a possible D gene (5 bases). CDR3 length: 13 residues. The V end was cut by 6 bases, the J end by 6 bases, with 15 bases between. CDR1 PRHDT and CDR2 FYEKMQ come from the germline V gene (reference sequence). For the CDR3, the DNA is TGTGCCAGCAGACCGGGTCCCCGGGGCGAGCAGTACTTC. Translation: CASRPGPRGEQYF.

The chain couples TRBV4-3 to TRBJ2-7, with no clear D. Trimming pared 4 bases from V and 3 bases from J, leaving 13 bases between. The CDR3 covers 14 residues. CDR1 is LGHNA and CDR2 is YSLEER in the germline V gene. The CDR3 sequence is CASSPRAVDYEQYF. As DNA, the CDR3 is TGCGCCAGCAGCCCCCGGGCAGTCGACTACGAGCAGTACTTC.

This chain uses TRBV5-1 with TRBJ2-5; D is possibly TRBD2 (6 bases). The CDR3 is made up of 14 amino acids. Trimming shortened V by 5 bases and J by 5 bases, and 16 bases separated the two germline ends. The germline CDR1 and CDR2 sequences are SGHRS and YFSETQ. The CDR3 region has the DNA TGCGCCAGCAGATCGGGGGTTTTAAGGGAGACCCAGTACTTC. Its translation is CASRSGVLRETQYF.